Presented here are 21 T cell receptor beta chains from one specimen sequenced in a study of cytomegalovirus exposure and HLA in healthy donors. The PCR used 60 Vbeta and 13 Jbeta primers. Method: immunoSEQ multiplex PCR; TCRdb's copy keeps in-frame clones and lacks some. Among under 150,000 clones listed, around 83% were seen once. Sample: PBMCs. The receptors stem from a girl aged 2-10 years in good health and CMV-seronegative.

The V gene is TRBV7-9, the J gene TRBJ2-5, with 11 bases aligning to TRBD2. Germline trimming cut 6 bases from V and 2 bases from J; bases unmatched to any gene: 8. The CDR3 is 16 residues long. Germline-derived CDR1 and CDR2 are SEHNR and FQNEAQ (reference sequence). In nucleotides, the CDR3 is TGTGCCAGCAGGAGAACCGGGACTAGCGGACAAGAGACCCAGTACTTC. It encodes CASRRTGTSGQETQYF.

This clone was seen once. Here the CDR3 omits its conserved ending phenylalanine or tryptophan, so a read error is the likely source. The CDR3 DNA reads as TGCAGCGTCCCGGGGGGGGCCTACGAGCAGTACCTC. As protein: CSVPGGAYEQYL. The chain carries TRBV29-1 and TRBJ2-7; 8 nucleotides align to TRBD2. The CDR3 runs to 12 residues. Germline lookup yields CDR1 SQVTM and CDR2 ANQGSEA. V lost 6 bases, J lost 2 bases, and 3 bases stayed unmatched.

This clone has a single count. V is TRBV28 and J is TRBJ2-7; D is perhaps TRBD1 (5 bases). V was trimmed by 4 bases and J by 4 bases, leaving 23 bases between them. Looked up from germline, CDR1 is MDHEN and CDR2 is SYDVKM. The CDR3 covers 17 residues. In DNA, the CDR3 is TGTGCCAGCAGTTCCTTGTTACCCGAAATTCAGGGTTACGAGCAGTACTTC. This gives the protein CASSSLLPEIQGYEQYF.

The chain is built from TRBV19 and TRBJ1-2; TRBD1 might be the D (6 bases). The length of the CDR3 is 18 residues. V was shortened by 4 bases and J by 2 bases, with 23 bases between the two germline ends. Germline CDR1 and CDR2: LNHDA and SQIVND (reference sequence). In nucleotides, the CDR3 is TGTGCCAGTAGTACCAGCGGGGGGAGGGGACAAATCAACTATGGCTACACCTTC. As protein: CASSTSGGRGQINYGYTF.

This chain joins TRBV2 and TRBJ1-1; D gene unclear. Germline V gene lookup returns CDR1 SNHLY and CDR2 FYNNEI. The length of the CDR3 is 11 residues. The ends were cut back, 6 bases at V and 5 bases at J, with 7 bases in the middle. This CDR3 reads CASRSSTEAFF. CDR3 nucleotide sequence: TGTGCCAGCAGAAGTAGTACTGAAGCTTTCTTT.

This chain links TRBV27 with TRBJ2-7, with 8 bases matching TRBD2. This CDR3 spans 14 amino acids. Germline V gene lookup returns CDR1 MNHEY and CDR2 SMNVEV (reference sequence). The J segment lost 2 bases and the V segment lost 3 bases, leaving 3 bases of the junction unmatched. The CDR3 reads CASSFSGTPYEQYF. The CDR3 region has the DNA TGTGCCAGCAGTTTTAGCGGGACCCCCTACGAGCAGTACTTC.

The chain recombines TRBV6-6 with TRBJ1-5; 9 nucleotides match TRBD1. Trimming took 6 bases from V and 4 from J; bases not matched to a gene: 4. The germline V gene has CDR1 MNHNY and CDR2 SVGAGI (reference sequence). The length of the CDR3 is 14 residues. CDR3 coding DNA: TGTGCCAGCAGGGACAGGGGAAAGAATCAGCCCCAGCATTTT. Translation: CASRDRGKNQPQHF.

The chain couples TRBV7-8 to TRBJ2-3; D remains ambiguous. CDR3 length: 13 residues. Germline V gives CDR1 SGHVS, CDR2 FQNEAQ. Trimming shortened V by 5 bases and J by 3 bases, and 9 bases separated the two germline ends. The CDR3 nucleotides are TGTGCCAGCAGCCTAACCCCGACAGATACGCAGTATTTT. It codes for CASSLTPTDTQYF. Based on the CDR3 plus reference TRBV7-8 and TRBJ2-3, the full variable domain is GAGVSQSPRYKVAKRGQDVALRCDPISGHVSLFWYQQALGQGPEFLTYFQNEAQLDKSGLPSDRFFAERPEGSVSTLKIQRTQQEDSAVYLCASSLTPTDTQYFGPGTRLTVL.

This chain joins TRBV6-6 and TRBJ2-3; D is possibly TRBD2 (5 bases). With 6 bases removed from V and 11 bases from J, the gap between germline ends came to 12 bases. This CDR3 contains 11 residues. Germline CDR1 MNHNY, CDR2 SVGAGI (reference sequence). For the CDR3, the DNA is TGTGCCAGCAGCGGACTTCCTGGGCAGTATTTT. Its translation is CASSGLPGQYF.

CDR3 nucleotides: TGTGCCAGCAGACAGGGGTCGCCCAGCTCCTACGAGCAGTACTTC. Translating gives CASRQGSPSSYEQYF. This chain connects TRBV6-5 to TRBJ2-7; 7 nucleotides match TRBD1. The J segment lost 0 bases and the V segment lost 6 bases, leaving 8 bases of the junction unmatched. The V gene's germline CDR1 is MNHEY and CDR2 SVGAGI. This CDR3 has 15 residues.

This chain joins TRBV30 and TRBJ1-5, with D maybe TRBD1 (6 bases). V dropped 4 bases and J dropped 0 bases, with 10 bases sitting between them. The CDR3 loop spans 14 amino acids. Germline V lookup: CDR1 GTSNPN, CDR2 SVGIG (reference sequence). CDR3 DNA: TGTGCCTGGACTTCAGGGGTTAGCAATCAGCCCCAGCATTTT. Translation: CAWTSGVSNQPQHF.

The rearrangement links TRBV4-2 to TRBJ2-7; the D gene is possibly TRBD2 (7 bases). The CDR3 consists of 15 residues. Germline-derived CDR1 and CDR2 are LGHNA and YNFKEQ. V lost 0 bases, J lost 5 bases, and 14 bases lay in between. This CDR3 is CASSQEWRGHDEQYF. CDR3 nucleotide sequence: TGTGCCAGCAGCCAAGAGTGGCGGGGGCACGACGAGCAGTACTTC.

The genes are TRBV14 and TRBJ2-1; 11 bases match TRBD2. This CDR3 contains 17 residues. V lost 2 bases, J lost 0 bases, and 3 bases stayed unmatched. Germline assignment: CDR1 SGHDN and CDR2 FVKESK. The CDR3 protein is CASSQTSGRDSYNEQFF. The DNA for the CDR3 is TGTGCCAGCAGCCAAACTAGCGGGAGAGACTCCTACAATGAGCAGTTCTTC.

The V gene is TRBV4-2, the J gene TRBJ1-4; 9 nucleotides match TRBD1. Germline V gene sequence: CDR1 LGHNA, CDR2 YNFKEQ. With 0 bases clipped from V and 0 bases from J, the junction kept 8 bases outside the gene matches. The CDR3 consists of 19 residues. The CDR3 DNA follows: TGTGCCAGCAGCCAAGATCTGGACAGGGGCCCCACAACTAATGAAAAACTGTTTTTT. It codes for CASSQDLDRGPTTNEKLFF.

J is TRBJ1-4 and V is TRBV6-5, with D possibly TRBD1 on 5 matching bases. Germline V lookup: CDR1 MNHEY, CDR2 SVGAGI. Trimming cost V 1 base and J 8 bases, with 14 bases left between them. This CDR3 spans 15 amino acids. This CDR3 reads CASSYYSRVGEKLFF. CDR3 coding DNA: TGTGCCAGCAGTTACTATTCCAGGGTGGGAGAAAAACTGTTTTTT.

The chain employs TRBV29-1 and TRBJ2-5, with 8 bases aligning to TRBD1. CDR1 is SQVTM, CDR2 ANQGSEA, per germline. The ends lost 1 base at V and 4 bases at J; junction bases unmatched: 11. This CDR3 is built from 16 residues. The CDR3 DNA is TGCAGCGTTGAAGCCCTACTGGACAGGGACCGAGAGACCCAGTACTTC. Protein product: CSVEALLDRDRETQYF.

This chain links TRBV18 with TRBJ1-1; D possibly corresponds to TRBD1 (5 bases). CDR1 and CDR2 from the germline V gene are KGHSH and LQKENI. The ends were cut back, 3 bases at V and 0 bases at J, with 14 bases in the middle. The CDR3 contains 16 residues. CDR3: CASSPGTQSMNTEAFF. The CDR3 bases are TGTGCCAGCTCACCGGGGACTCAAAGCATGAACACTGAAGCTTTCTTT. The variable domain in full, with the rest retrieved from reference TRBV18 and TRBJ1-1, is NAGVMQNPRHLVRRRGQEARLRCSPMKGHSHVYWYRQLPEEGLKFMVYLQKENIIDESGMPKERFSAEFPKEGPSILRIQQVVRGDSAAYFCASSPGTQSMNTEAFFGQGTRLTVV.

The chain has TRBV5-1 and TRBJ2-5; 12 positions match TRBD2. Germline V lookup: CDR1 SGHRS, CDR2 YFSETQ. J gave up 1 base and V 3 bases, and 7 bases lay outside the gene matches. CDR3 length equals 17 residues. The CDR3 spells CASSYDLGLAGQETQYF. The CDR3 nucleotides read TGCGCCAGCAGCTACGACCTGGGACTAGCGGGCCAAGAGACCCAGTACTTC.

The chain is built from TRBV4-3 and TRBJ2-3; no definite D call. The V gene's germline CDR1 is LGHNA and CDR2 YSLEER. Trimming took 4 bases from V and 3 from J, leaving 17 bases between them. The CDR3 consists of 16 residues. CDR3 coding DNA: TGCGCCAGCAGCCGCAGTTTTCTCCTTGGTACAGATACGCAGTATTTT. Translated: CASSRSFLLGTDTQYF.

The gene calls are TRBV2 and TRBJ1-4, with 7 bases lining up with TRBD1. V dropped 4 bases and J dropped 4; count of bases not matched to a gene: 0. The CDR3 contains 13 residues. CDR1 is SNHLY and CDR2 is FYNNEI in the germline V gene. CDR3 loop: CASSGDSNEKLFF. The CDR3 nucleotides read TGTGCCAGCAGTGGGGACAGTAATGAAAAACTGTTTTTT.

In this sample, this clone turned up a few times. The chain is built from TRBV4-3 and TRBJ1-2; 7 bases line up with TRBD1. Germline trimming cut 1 base from V and 5 bases from J; bases unmatched to any gene: 10. Germline CDR1 is LGHNA and CDR2 is YSLEER. CDR3 length equals 16 residues. The CDR3 sequence is CASSQGRTGIRYGYTF. CDR3 nucleotides: TGCGCCAGCAGCCAAGGTCGGACAGGCATTAGATATGGCTACACCTTC.